Listed here are 15 T cell receptor beta chains from one sample, sequenced in a study of spatial heterogeneity in lung cancer. TCRdb itself ran the 5' RACE reads through MiXCR, one entry per CDR3 protein. The data show fewer than 65,000 distinct CDR3 sequences, with 6.3% seen just once and roughly 14% held by the top ten. Time point given: sample taken at primary tumor resection. The sample in question was PBMCs, obtained at surgery. The source of these receptors is a female donor with early-stage non-small cell lung cancer.

Many counts were recorded for this clonotype. The chain recombines TRBV7-8 with TRBJ1-4; a possible D gene is TRBD1 (5 bases). Germline V gene lookup returns CDR1 SGHVS and CDR2 FQNEAQ. The CDR3 has 17 amino acids. The ends were cut back, 5 bases at V and 3 bases at J, with 19 bases in the middle. CDR3 in DNA: TGTGCCAGCAGCCCCACGGGACGACGGTCGGCTAATGAAAAACTGTTTTTT. It codes for CASSPTGRRSANEKLFF. The whole variable domain, filled in from reference TRBV7-8 and TRBJ1-4, reads GAGVSQSPRYKVAKRGQDVALRCDPISGHVSLFWYQQALGQGPEFLTYFQNEAQLDKSGLPSDRFFAERPEGSVSTLKIQRTQQEDSAVYLCASSPTGRRSANEKLFFGSGTQLSVL.

This clonotype was seen a handful of times. The chain joins TRBV12-3 or TRBV12-4 to TRBJ2-3, with D unresolved. The V gene lost 3 bases and the J gene lost 5 bases, with 6 bases spanning the gap. This CDR3 has 12 amino acids. In nucleotides, the CDR3 is TGTGCCAGCAGTTTTCAGAGAGATACGCAGTATTTT. Residues: CASSFQRDTQYF.

This clonotype has at least ten counts. The chain uses TRBV6-5 and TRBJ2-5; weak D call: TRBD2 (5 bases). Trimming left V 5 bases short and J 7 bases short, with 8 bases between. Germline loops: CDR1 MNHEY, CDR2 SVGAGI. The CDR3 sequence is 11 residues long. CDR3 sequence: CASSRAGTQYF. CDR3 nucleotides: TGTGCCAGCAGTCGCGCGGGGACCCAGTACTTC.

Ten or more counts support this clonotype. This chain connects TRBV10-1 to TRBJ1-1; possible D gene TRBD1, 6 bases. This CDR3 contains 16 residues. Germline-derived CDR1 and CDR2 are WNHNN and SYGVQD (reference sequence). The V end was cut by 8 bases, the J end by 1 base, with 20 bases between. The CDR3 reads CASCASQQGSNTEAFF. The CDR3 DNA reads as TGCGCCAGCTGCGCGTCCCAACAGGGATCGAACACTGAAGCTTTCTTT.

The chain employs TRBV2 and TRBJ1-5; D might be TRBD1 (6 bases). Germline V gene data show CDR1 as SNHLY and CDR2 as FYNNEI. V dropped 5 bases and J dropped 1 base, with 12 bases sitting between them. The CDR3 runs to 15 residues. CDR3 protein: CASSSQGLSNQPQHF. The CDR3 nucleotides read TGTGCCAGCAGTTCACAGGGCCTAAGCAATCAGCCCCAGCATTTT.

This clonotype was detected only a few times. The chain uses TRBV7-9 and TRBJ1-2; TRBD1 matches 7 bases. Germline CDR1 and CDR2: SEHNR and FQNEAQ (reference sequence). The CDR3 is made up of 16 amino acids. With 5 bases clipped from V and 3 bases from J, the junction kept 12 bases outside the gene matches. The CDR3 loop reads CASSPGVRGEYYGYTF. For the CDR3, the DNA is TGTGCCAGCAGCCCCGGAGTCAGGGGGGAGTACTATGGCTACACCTTC.

There are a few counts of this clonotype. The chain is built from TRBV5-5 and TRBJ1-2; D is unclear. The CDR3 totals 14 residues. Trimming shortened V by 2 bases and J by 1 base, and 9 bases separated the two germline ends. Germline-derived CDR1 and CDR2 are SGHKS and YYEKEE (reference sequence). The CDR3 region is CASSFGIYNYGYTF. In nucleotides, the CDR3 is TGTGCCAGCAGCTTTGGCATTTATAACTATGGCTACACCTTC.

This clonotype was counted many times. This chain uses TRBV28 with TRBJ2-1; D tentatively fits TRBD1 or TRBD2 (5 bases each). The CDR3 runs 15 residues. CDR1 is MDHEN and CDR2 is SYDVKM in the germline V gene. The ends were cut back, 6 bases at V and 5 bases at J, with 17 bases in the middle. CDR3 region: CASSPMGDGNNEQFF. The CDR3 DNA sequence: TGTGCCAGCAGCCCGATGGGGGACGGGAACAATGAGCAGTTCTTC.

This clonotype occurred many times. The CDR3 DNA reads TGTGCCAGCAGCTCCGGGGGCACAGATACGCAGTATTTT. Encoded protein: CASSSGGTDTQYF. The J gene is TRBJ2-3, the V gene TRBV7-9, with D perhaps TRBD2 (5 bases). CDR1 is SEHNR and CDR2 is FQNEAQ in the germline V gene (reference sequence). CDR3 length: 13 residues. V lost 4 bases, J lost 1 base, and 6 bases lay in between.

This clonotype was seen repeatedly, ten times or more. The rearrangement links TRBV11-2 to TRBJ2-2; no definite D call. The CDR3 covers 12 residues. The V end was cut by 6 bases, the J end by 4 bases, with 6 bases between. In germline, CDR1 is SGHAT, CDR2 FQNNGV. The CDR3 nucleotides read TGTGCCAGCAGGCGATTCACCGGGGAGCTGTTTTTT. Its protein product is CASRRFTGELFF.

This clonotype was picked up many times. The chain uses TRBV4-2 and TRBJ2-7; TRBD2 agrees at 9 bases. CDR1 and CDR2 from the germline V gene are LGHNA and YNFKEQ. V shed 0 bases, J shed 5 bases, and the junction held 14 bases outside the gene matches. This CDR3 contains 18 residues. CDR3 DNA: TGTGCCAGCAGCCAAGAGAAAGTCCTAGCGGGAAATATCCACGAGCAGTACTTC. It is translated as CASSQEKVLAGNIHEQYF.

This clonotype was recorded many times. The chain links TRBV20-1 to TRBJ1-6, with D unclear. The CDR3 loop spans 13 amino acids. The germline gives CDR1 DFQATT, CDR2 SNEGSKA (reference sequence). The V and J ends lost 1 base and 15 bases respectively, with 16 bases between them. CDR3 nucleotides: TGCAGTGCTAGAGTACAGCGGCCTGGAAGCCTCCACTTT. Its translation is CSARVQRPGSLHF.

The chain carries TRBV7-3 and TRBJ2-1, with TRBD2 identical over 11 bases. Germline CDR1 is SGHTA and CDR2 is FQGTGA. The length of the CDR3 is 15 residues. V was pared by 5 bases and J by 10 bases, with 10 bases of the junction left unmatched. The CDR3 loop reads CASSLPTSGRGEQFF. The CDR3, as DNA: TGTGCCAGCAGCCTCCCTACTAGCGGGAGAGGCGAGCAGTTCTTC.

This clonotype was seen many times. The chain links TRBV29-1 to TRBJ2-7; 8 nucleotides agree with TRBD1. The CDR3 spans 13 residues. J was trimmed by 0 bases and V by 5 bases; bases with no gene match: 3. Germline CDR1 reads SQVTM; CDR2 reads ANQGSEA. The CDR3 sequence is CSVRTGSSYEQYV. Written as DNA, the CDR3 is TGCAGCGTTAGGACAGGGAGCTCCTACGAGCAGTACGTC.

V usage is TRBV9 and J usage is TRBJ2-5, with D maybe TRBD2 (6 bases). Trimming removed 0 bases at V and 5 bases at J, with 17 bases between. There are 16 residues in the CDR3. In germline, CDR1 is SGDLS, CDR2 YYNGEE. The CDR3 loop reads CASSVGASDELETQYF. As DNA, the CDR3 is TGTGCCAGCAGCGTAGGGGCTAGCGACGAGTTGGAGACCCAGTACTTC.